This TCR beta chain derives from a study of T cell responses to AZD1222 COVID-19 vaccine. The study, taken as a whole, reports: Spike as a whole was targeted by vaccine-associated CD4 TCRs, dominant at 160-218 and 743-854.

This clone was recorded once. The target antigen is unknown. Libraries were prepared by immunoSEQ multiplex PCR; TCRdb keeps only in-frame clonotypes and omits some of them. The top ten hold 2% to 2.5% of the sample, which has fewer than 120,000 clones, roughly 90% seen once. The CDR3 consists of 16 residues. V shed 5 bases and J shed 2 bases, with 19 bases lying between them. CDR1 is SGHRS, CDR2 YFSETQ, per germline. The V and J genes are TRBV5-1 and TRBJ1-2, with D possibly matching TRBD1 (6 bases). This clonotype was obtained from an adult who received the AZD1222 COVID-19 vaccine. The sample here was peripheral blood, taken 28 days after the second AZD1222 dose. Here the CDR3 DNA reads TGCGCCAGCAGTCCAAGCAGCGGGGGGCTGAACTATGGCTACACCTTC. This codes for CASSPSSGGLNYGYTF.